A selection of T cell receptor beta chains follows, all from one sample in a study of blood T cell repertoires in COVID-19. The repertoire was sequenced with immunoSEQ multiplex PCR; TCRdb's copy has only in-frame clones and lacks some. The sample shows 200,000 or so clones, approximately 80% of them seen only once. Sequenced: peripheral blood. These receptors originate from a human donor in a cohort sampled during active COVID-19. The CDR3 runs from the conserved cysteine through the conserved F or W. The order of the fields is J gene, V gene, CDR3 length, clone size, D gene, CDR3 DNA, CDR3 protein. A D gene is named only where the DNA matches it firmly. Rows may omit the clone size; those that give it use once, few, many or a size class.

j_gene: TRBJ2-3; v_gene: TRBV10-3; len: 19; abundance: .; d_gene: TRBD2; CDR3nt: TGTGCCATCAGTGACCCCGCAGCGGGAGGCCTTTCTAGCACAGATACGCAGTATTTT; CDR3aa: CAISDPAAGGLSSTDTQYF
j_gene: TRBJ2-2; v_gene: TRBV27; len: 15; abundance: .; d_gene: .; CDR3nt: TGTGCCAGCAGTCAACCGGGACTCCGCACCGGGGAGCTGTTTTTT; CDR3aa: CASSQPGLRTGELFF
j_gene: TRBJ1-4; v_gene: TRBV28; len: 14; abundance: .; d_gene: .; CDR3nt: TGTGCCAGCAGCTTACAGGGCCCCAATGAAAAACTGTTTTTT; CDR3aa: CASSLQGPNEKLFF
j_gene: TRBJ1-2; v_gene: TRBV14; len: 15; abundance: .; d_gene: .; CDR3nt: TGTGCCAGCAGCCAAGAAAGGGGCAGGGCCTATGGCTACACCTTC; CDR3aa: CASSQERGRAYGYTF
j_gene: TRBJ2-1; v_gene: TRBV27; len: 17; abundance: .; d_gene: TRBD2; CDR3nt: TGTGCCAGCAGTTCACCTTTGACTAGCGGGACCCCCAATGAGCAGTTCTTC; CDR3aa: CASSSPLTSGTPNEQFF
j_gene: TRBJ2-3; v_gene: TRBV6-4; len: 15; abundance: .; d_gene: TRBD1; CDR3nt: TGTGCCAGCAGTGAGGGGACAGGGGACACAGATACGCAGTATTTT; CDR3aa: CASSEGTGDTDTQYF
j_gene: TRBJ2-1; v_gene: TRBV2; len: 18; abundance: .; d_gene: .; CDR3nt: TGTGCCAGCAGTGAAGCGCTTTTAACTAGCCACAGGTACAATGAGCAGTTCTTC; CDR3aa: CASSEALLTSHRYNEQFF
j_gene: TRBJ2-7; v_gene: TRBV4-1; len: 16; abundance: .; d_gene: TRBD2; CDR3nt: TGCGCCAGCAGCTACGGGCCGCTAGCGGGGGCCTACGAGCAGTACTTC; CDR3aa: CASSYGPLAGAYEQYF
j_gene: TRBJ2-1; v_gene: TRBV18; len: 15; abundance: .; d_gene: TRBD1; CDR3nt: TGTGCCAGCTCACCGGGACAGGGGTACGTCAATGAGCAGTTCTTC; CDR3aa: CASSPGQGYVNEQFF
j_gene: TRBJ1-4; v_gene: TRBV28; len: 18; abundance: .; d_gene: TRBD1; CDR3nt: TGTGCCAGCAGCTCCCCCGGGACAGGGCGTGGGACTAATGAAAAACTGTTTTTT; CDR3aa: CASSSPGTGRGTNEKLFF
j_gene: TRBJ2-3; v_gene: TRBV19; len: 16; abundance: .; d_gene: .; CDR3nt: TGTGCCAGTAGTACCGGCAACAGGGTCCTCACAGATACGCAGTATTTT; CDR3aa: CASSTGNRVLTDTQYF
j_gene: TRBJ2-7; v_gene: TRBV27; len: 15; abundance: .; d_gene: .; CDR3nt: TGTGCCAGCAGTTTACTGTGGGGCTCCTCCTACGAGCAGTACTTC; CDR3aa: CASSLLWGSSYEQYF
j_gene: TRBJ2-1; v_gene: TRBV6-5; len: 14; abundance: .; d_gene: .; CDR3nt: TGTGCCAGCAAGCGGGCCGCCTCCTACAATGAGCAGTTCTTC; CDR3aa: CASKRAASYNEQFF
j_gene: TRBJ1-6; v_gene: TRBV21-1; len: 17; abundance: .; d_gene: .; CDR3nt: TGTGCCAGCATGCCACGCGGACACAGTCCTTTTAATTCACCCCTCCACTTT; CDR3aa: CASMPRGHSPFNSPLHF
j_gene: TRBJ2-5; v_gene: TRBV3-1/TRBV3-2; len: 10; abundance: few; d_gene: .; CDR3nt: TGTGCCAGCAGCCAAGCCACCTACTACTTC; CDR3aa: CASSQATYYF
j_gene: TRBJ2-7; v_gene: TRBV28; len: 12; abundance: .; d_gene: .; CDR3nt: TGTGCCAGCAAGGGGGAGTTGAGAGAGCAGTACTTC; CDR3aa: CASKGELREQYF
j_gene: TRBJ1-2; v_gene: TRBV5-4; len: 13; abundance: .; d_gene: .; CDR3nt: TGTGCCAGCAGCTCCGGGATTTTCTATGGCTACACCTTC; CDR3aa: CASSSGIFYGYTF
j_gene: TRBJ1-2; v_gene: TRBV3-1/TRBV3-2; len: 13; abundance: .; d_gene: TRBD1; CDR3nt: TGTGCCAGCCAGGGACAGCTTAACTATGGCTACACCTTC; CDR3aa: CASQGQLNYGYTF
j_gene: TRBJ2-5; v_gene: TRBV11-2; len: 14; abundance: .; d_gene: .; CDR3nt: TGTGCCAGCAGCTTGGGCTATTCCCAAGAGACCCAGTACTTC; CDR3aa: CASSLGYSQETQYF
j_gene: TRBJ1-1; v_gene: TRBV13; len: 21; abundance: .; d_gene: TRBD1; CDR3nt: TGTGCCAGCAGCTTAGGCCCTTCAGCACAGGGGGCGCGGATGAGGAACACTGAAGCTTTCTTT; CDR3aa: CASSLGPSAQGARMRNTEAFF
j_gene: TRBJ1-1; v_gene: TRBV27; len: 15; abundance: few; d_gene: .; CDR3nt: TGTGCCAGCAGTTTACCAGGGGCAACGAACACTGAAGCTTTCTTT; CDR3aa: CASSLPGATNTEAFF
j_gene: TRBJ2-1; v_gene: TRBV5-4; len: 15; abundance: .; d_gene: TRBD1; CDR3nt: TGTGCCAGCAGCGTAGGACAGGGGAGAGGCAATGAGCAGTTCTTC; CDR3aa: CASSVGQGRGNEQFF
j_gene: TRBJ1-2; v_gene: TRBV5-1; len: 15; abundance: .; d_gene: .; CDR3nt: TGCGCCAGCAGCTTATCAGGGGTTGGGGGCTATGGCTACACCTTC; CDR3aa: CASSLSGVGGYGYTF
j_gene: TRBJ2-1; v_gene: TRBV9; len: 16; abundance: .; d_gene: TRBD2; CDR3nt: TGTGCCAGCAGCCGACCCGGGACTAGCGGGTACAATGAGCAGTTCTTC; CDR3aa: CASSRPGTSGYNEQFF
j_gene: TRBJ2-7; v_gene: TRBV28; len: 15; abundance: .; d_gene: TRBD2; CDR3nt: TGTGCCAGCAGTTTAGGACTAGCGGGAGGCCACGAGCAGTACTTC; CDR3aa: CASSLGLAGGHEQYF
j_gene: TRBJ2-4; v_gene: TRBV6-5; len: 15; abundance: .; d_gene: .; CDR3nt: TGTGCCAGCAGTTACGGTCAGGGGTTTAGAAACATTCAGTACTTC; CDR3aa: CASSYGQGFRNIQYF
j_gene: TRBJ2-1; v_gene: TRBV5-4; len: 14; abundance: once; d_gene: TRBD2; CDR3nt: TGTGCCAGCAGCCCCGCGGGACTAGCCCATGAGCAGTTCTTC; CDR3aa: CASSPAGLAHEQFF
j_gene: TRBJ1-1; v_gene: TRBV12-5; len: 12; abundance: .; d_gene: .; CDR3nt: TGTGCTAGTGGCTTGGGAGGGACTGAAGCTTTCTTT; CDR3aa: CASGLGGTEAFF
j_gene: TRBJ2-1; v_gene: TRBV19; len: 16; abundance: .; d_gene: TRBD2; CDR3nt: TGTGCCAGTCGAGAAATAGCGGGAGGTCAGAACAATGAGCAGTTCTTC; CDR3aa: CASREIAGGQNNEQFF
j_gene: TRBJ2-1; v_gene: TRBV2; len: 12; abundance: once; d_gene: .; CDR3nt: TGTGCCAGCACCCTGGAGTACAATGAGCAGTTCTTC; CDR3aa: CASTLEYNEQFF
j_gene: TRBJ1-1; v_gene: TRBV28; len: 15; abundance: .; d_gene: TRBD1; CDR3nt: TGTGCCAGCAGTCCTCGGACAGGGATGAACACTGAAGCTTTCTTT; CDR3aa: CASSPRTGMNTEAFF
j_gene: TRBJ1-6; v_gene: TRBV5-4; len: 13; abundance: .; d_gene: .; CDR3nt: TGTGCCAGCAGCTTGAAGCGTAATTCACCCCTCCACTTT; CDR3aa: CASSLKRNSPLHF
j_gene: TRBJ2-7; v_gene: TRBV11-2; len: 14; abundance: few; d_gene: .; CDR3nt: TGTGCCAGCAGCCGTAGCGTTGTTCCCTACGAGCAGTACTTC; CDR3aa: CASSRSVVPYEQYF
j_gene: TRBJ1-6; v_gene: TRBV3-1/TRBV3-2; len: 15; abundance: .; d_gene: .; CDR3nt: TGTGCCAGCAGCCAAGCTAGGGGGGGGAATTCACCCCTCCACTTT; CDR3aa: CASSQARGGNSPLHF
j_gene: TRBJ1-5; v_gene: TRBV4-1; len: 17; abundance: once; d_gene: TRBD1; CDR3nt: TGCGCCAGCAGTCGGGCCGGGACAGGGCAACGCAATCAGCCCCAGCATTTT; CDR3aa: CASSRAGTGQRNQPQHF
j_gene: TRBJ2-3; v_gene: TRBV2; len: 13; abundance: .; d_gene: TRBD2; CDR3nt: TGTGCCAGCAGTGGACGACTAGCGGATACGCAGTATTTT; CDR3aa: CASSGRLADTQYF
j_gene: TRBJ1-1; v_gene: TRBV6-5; len: 12; abundance: .; d_gene: .; CDR3nt: TGTGCCAGCAGCCCGAACCTATTAGAAGCTTTCTTT; CDR3aa: CASSPNLLEAFF
j_gene: TRBJ1-4; v_gene: TRBV2; len: 15; abundance: few; d_gene: .; CDR3nt: TGTGCCAGCAGTGAAGGGGGCAGGTGGGATGAAAAACTGTTTTTT; CDR3aa: CASSEGGRWDEKLFF
j_gene: TRBJ1-4; v_gene: TRBV18; len: 15; abundance: .; d_gene: TRBD1; CDR3nt: TGTGCCAGCTCACCAAGTCGACAGGGAGGCGAAAAACTGTTTTTT; CDR3aa: CASSPSRQGGEKLFF
j_gene: TRBJ2-7; v_gene: TRBV2; len: 13; abundance: .; d_gene: TRBD2; CDR3nt: TGTGCCAGCAGTGGACTAGCGGGAGGCGAGCAGTACTTC; CDR3aa: CASSGLAGGEQYF
j_gene: TRBJ2-2; v_gene: TRBV5-6; len: 17; abundance: .; d_gene: .; CDR3nt: TGTGCCAGCAGCTTGCGGCGGACAGCAGCGAACACCGGGGAGCTGTTTTTT; CDR3aa: CASSLRRTAANTGELFF
j_gene: TRBJ1-3; v_gene: TRBV6-1; len: 14; abundance: few; d_gene: .; CDR3nt: TGTGCCAGCAGTGAAGGAGGGTCTGGAAACACCATATATTTT; CDR3aa: CASSEGGSGNTIYF
j_gene: TRBJ2-2; v_gene: TRBV7-2; len: 14; abundance: .; d_gene: .; CDR3nt: TGTGCCAGCAGCCTACAGGGAAGCACCGGGGAGCTGTTTTTT; CDR3aa: CASSLQGSTGELFF
j_gene: TRBJ1-1; v_gene: TRBV27; len: 14; abundance: .; d_gene: TRBD1; CDR3nt: TGTGCCAGCAGCCCTAGCCAGGGGGGCACTGAAGCTTTCTTT; CDR3aa: CASSPSQGGTEAFF
j_gene: TRBJ1-5; v_gene: TRBV19; len: 13; abundance: once; d_gene: .; CDR3nt: TGTGCCAGTAGTCAACTTAGCAATCAGCCCCAGCATTTT; CDR3aa: CASSQLSNQPQHF
j_gene: TRBJ1-1; v_gene: TRBV19; len: 14; abundance: .; d_gene: .; CDR3nt: TGTGCCACCTCCAAGGCGGTGGGGGGTACTGAAGCTTTCTTT; CDR3aa: CATSKAVGGTEAFF
j_gene: TRBJ2-1; v_gene: TRBV7-9; len: 15; abundance: .; d_gene: .; CDR3nt: TGTGCCAGCAGCTATCCCGGGAGCTCCTACAATGAGCAGTTCTTC; CDR3aa: CASSYPGSSYNEQFF
j_gene: TRBJ2-3; v_gene: TRBV27; len: 14; abundance: .; d_gene: .; CDR3nt: TGTGCCAGCAGTAAACAGGGAGCCGGGGATACGCAGTATTTT; CDR3aa: CASSKQGAGDTQYF
j_gene: TRBJ2-5; v_gene: TRBV5-1; len: 16; abundance: .; d_gene: .; CDR3nt: TGCGCCAGCAGCTGGGGCCCGACAGAGGCCCAAGAGACCCAGTACTTC; CDR3aa: CASSWGPTEAQETQYF
j_gene: TRBJ2-1; v_gene: TRBV19; len: 16; abundance: .; d_gene: .; CDR3nt: TGTGCCAGTAATGGGGGGACGCCAAGCTCCTACAATGAGCAGTTCTTC; CDR3aa: CASNGGTPSSYNEQFF
j_gene: TRBJ2-5; v_gene: TRBV5-1; len: 13; abundance: .; d_gene: .; CDR3nt: TGCGCCAGCAGCTTTCAGCGCCAAGAGACCCAGTACTTC; CDR3aa: CASSFQRQETQYF
j_gene: TRBJ1-5; v_gene: TRBV7-9; len: 15; abundance: .; d_gene: .; CDR3nt: TGTGCCAGCAGCTTAGTATCGGGAGCGGATCAGCCCCAGCATTTT; CDR3aa: CASSLVSGADQPQHF
j_gene: TRBJ2-7; v_gene: TRBV11-2; len: 16; abundance: .; d_gene: .; CDR3nt: TGTGCCAGCAGCTTGGCCCCGACTAGTTTTCCCTACGAGCAGTACTTC; CDR3aa: CASSLAPTSFPYEQYF
j_gene: TRBJ2-1; v_gene: TRBV5-1; len: 15; abundance: .; d_gene: TRBD2; CDR3nt: TGCGCCAGCAGCTCGTCCAGCGGGAGTTTTAATGAGCAGTTCTTC; CDR3aa: CASSSSSGSFNEQFF
j_gene: TRBJ2-5; v_gene: TRBV27; len: 16; abundance: .; d_gene: TRBD1; CDR3nt: TGTGCCAGCAGTTCCCGACAGGGGGCATGGGGAGAGACCCAGTACTTC; CDR3aa: CASSSRQGAWGETQYF
j_gene: TRBJ2-1; v_gene: TRBV11-2; len: 12; abundance: .; d_gene: .; CDR3nt: TGTGCCAGCAGCTTAATTTCGAATGAGCAGTTCTTC; CDR3aa: CASSLISNEQFF
j_gene: TRBJ2-3; v_gene: TRBV18; len: 17; abundance: .; d_gene: TRBD2; CDR3nt: TGTGCCAGCTCATCGGGACTAGCGGGAGTGTCGGGAGATACGCAGTATTTT; CDR3aa: CASSSGLAGVSGDTQYF
j_gene: TRBJ1-1; v_gene: TRBV29-1; len: 12; abundance: .; d_gene: TRBD1; CDR3nt: TGCAGCGTAGACAGGGTGGACACTGAAGCTTTCTTT; CDR3aa: CSVDRVDTEAFF
j_gene: TRBJ1-6; v_gene: TRBV30; len: 13; abundance: few; d_gene: TRBD1; CDR3nt: TGTGCCTGTCAGACAGGGGCTAATTCACCCCTCCACTTT; CDR3aa: CACQTGANSPLHF